This T cell receptor (beta chain) was sequenced during a study of response to subunit inactivated influenza vaccine. Overall study results and limits: Authors suggested each seasonal flu vaccination may recruit only limited numbers of new T cells.

V lost 0 bases, J lost 6 bases, and 9 bases lay in between. Germline V gene lookup returns CDR1 LNHNV and CDR2 YYDKDF (reference sequence). CDR3 size: 13 residues. TCRdb processed the RT-PCR reads anew with MiXCR; each CDR3 protein has one entry. Seen here are approximately 730,000 distinct CDR3 sequences, roughly 13% observed once, and the top ten hold approximately 6.5%. On this clonotype itself: Its target is not known.

This TCR was sampled from a man aged 50 to 59 who received an inactivated influenza vaccine. V is TRBV15 and J is TRBJ2-7; D may match TRBD1 or TRBD2 (5 bases each). Sample: PBMCs from blood, taken about 14 days before vaccination. CDR3 protein: CATSRDNGGEQYF. In nucleotides, the CDR3 is TGTGCCACCAGCAGAGATAATGGGGGCGAGCAGTACTTC. Together with reference TRBV15 and TRBJ2-7, the CDR3 gives the full variable domain: DAMVIQNPRYQVTQFGKPVTLSCSQTLNHNVMYWYQQKSSQAPKLLFHYYDKDFNNEADTPDNFQSRRPNTSFCFLDIRSPGLGDTAMYLCATSRDNGGEQYFGPGTRLTVT.